What follows is one T cell receptor beta chain and its context. Its antigen is still unknown. RNA transcripts yielded amplified TCR beta CDR3 regions. HTBI primers were used for first-round RT-PCR of the TCR CDR3. Via MiXCR, TCRdb re-called the multiplex PCR reads, giving one row per CDR3 protein. The sample yields 300,000 or so distinct CDR3 sequences, approximately 17% seen once. Graves' hyperthyroidism showing no ophthalmopathy progression within 18 months was considered stable. The data belong to a study of T cells in Graves' hyperthyroidism and ophthalmopathy. Study-wide points: Researchers report that a 13 V-J model separated ophthalmopathy from stable hyperthyroidism. The model identified upcoming ophthalmopathy a median about six months ahead of onset. Clonotypes that were expanded in thyroid above 0.001 mostly appeared in blood too.

The V gene lost 3 bases and the J gene lost 0 bases, with 8 bases spanning the gap. This CDR3 region has 13 residues. Germline CDR1 is DFQATT and CDR2 is SNEGSKA (reference sequence). This chain connects TRBV20-1 to TRBJ1-1; the D is unclear. The sequence was obtained from a man under 40 with Graves' hyperthyroidism. Sequences were obtained from blood. This chain's CDR3 is CSASPVMNTEAFF. The CDR3 nucleotides read TGCAGTGCTAGCCCCGTAATGAACACTGAAGCTTTCTTT.